Below, 13 T cell receptor beta chains from the same sample are listed, as sequenced in a study of blood T cell repertoires in COVID-19. Sequenced by immunoSEQ multiplex PCR; TCRdb stores in-frame clones only, minus some. The data show over 95,000 clones, with 70% to 90% seen just once and roughly 8.4% held by the top ten. Material for sequencing was peripheral blood. The receptors derive from a woman in her 70s who had recovered from COVID-19.

The chain recombines TRBV5-1 with TRBJ1-2; the match to TRBD1 covers 9 bases. The CDR3 sequence is 15 residues long. Trimming took 4 bases from V and 7 from J; bases not matched to a gene: 11. Looked up from germline, CDR1 is SGHRS and CDR2 is YFSETQ. The CDR3 sequence: CASSGSRDRAGGYTF. In DNA form, the CDR3 reads TGCGCCAGCAGCGGGTCCCGGGACAGGGCGGGTGGCTACACCTTC.

By sample fraction, this clone is medium-sized (0.01 to 0.1%). V usage is TRBV28 and J usage is TRBJ1-5; 7 bases line up with TRBD1. Germline V gives CDR1 MDHEN, CDR2 SYDVKM. The V segment lost 2 bases and the J segment 6 bases; nucleotides outside the gene matches: 7. There are 15 residues in the CDR3. The CDR3 protein is CASSLATGVAQPQHF. In DNA, the CDR3 is TGTGCCAGCAGTTTAGCCACAGGGGTGGCTCAGCCCCAGCATTTT.

The table lists this clone with a count of one. The rearrangement joins TRBV27 to TRBJ2-5; 8 positions match TRBD2. Germline loops: CDR1 MNHEY, CDR2 SMNVEV (reference sequence). The CDR3 extends over 15 amino acids. With 3 bases clipped from V and 5 bases from J, the junction kept 8 bases outside the gene matches. In DNA form, the CDR3 reads TGTGCCAGCAGTTTCCGGACTAGCAGGAGTGAGACCCAGTACTTC. Translating it yields CASSFRTSRSETQYF.

This chain links TRBV5-1 with TRBJ2-7; TRBD1 agrees at 8 bases. CDR3 length: 15 amino acids. With 0 bases clipped from V and 0 bases from J, the junction kept 2 bases outside the gene matches. Germline V lookup: CDR1 SGHRS, CDR2 YFSETQ. CDR3 bases: TGCGCCAGCAGCTTGGGGACAGGGACCTCCTACGAGCAGTACTTC. Its protein is CASSLGTGTSYEQYF.

This chain joins TRBV30 and TRBJ2-2, with a weak D call TRBD2 (6 bases). This CDR3 is 14 amino acids long. Germline CDR1 reads GTSNPN; CDR2 reads SVGIG (reference sequence). V lost 1 base to trimming and J lost 5 bases, with 11 bases between them. The CDR3 DNA reads as TGTGCCTGGAGTGGAGAGGGGAGGACCGGGGAGCTGTTTTTT. Its protein is CAWSGEGRTGELFF.

The chain employs TRBV7-3 and TRBJ2-3; 9 bases map to TRBD2. This CDR3 has 18 residues. Germline lookup yields CDR1 SGHTA and CDR2 FQGTGA. Germline trimming cut 2 bases from V and 5 bases from J; bases unmatched to any gene: 14. As DNA, the CDR3 is TGTGCCAGCAGCTTAGGAGGGCCTGGGACTAGCAGAGGAGATACGCAGTATTTT. Translation: CASSLGGPGTSRGDTQYF.

The chain joins TRBV19 to TRBJ1-1; weak D call: TRBD1 (5 bases). Per germline, CDR1 LNHDA and CDR2 SQIVND (reference sequence). V lost 5 bases and J lost 1, with 20 bases in between. The CDR3 spans 17 residues. The CDR3 loop reads CASSDRRVGKRNTEAFF. CDR3 DNA: TGTGCCAGTAGTGACCGCAGGGTGGGGAAACGGAACACTGAAGCTTTCTTT.

The chain uses TRBV19 and TRBJ2-7; D possibly corresponds to TRBD2 (5 bases). Germline assignment: CDR1 LNHDA and CDR2 SQIVND (reference sequence). V lost 6 bases, J lost 6 bases, and 15 bases lay in between. This CDR3 has 13 amino acids. CDR3 sequence reads: CASSPRPEGEQYF. CDR3 in DNA: TGTGCCAGTAGCCCCCGACCTGAGGGCGAGCAGTACTTC.

The J gene is TRBJ1-1, the V gene TRBV28, with D possibly TRBD1 on 5 matching bases. Germline V lookup: CDR1 MDHEN, CDR2 SYDVKM. This CDR3 has 14 amino acids. Trimming removed 8 bases from V and 6 bases from J, with 19 bases in between. For the CDR3, the DNA is TGTGCCAGCCCCCCCCGGGGGGAGGACGCTGAAGCTTTCTTT. It yields the protein CASPPRGEDAEAFF.

This rearrangement joins TRBV7-9 to TRBJ2-3, with 8 nucleotides matching TRBD1. The CDR3 sequence is 15 residues long. Germline V CDR1 and CDR2: SEHNR, FQNEAQ (reference sequence). Germline trimming cut 4 bases from V and 3 bases from J; bases unmatched to any gene: 6. The CDR3 here is CASSWDRSGTDTQYF. The CDR3 nucleotides are TGTGCCAGCAGCTGGGACAGGTCGGGAACAGATACGCAGTATTTT. Drawing the rest from reference TRBV7-9 and TRBJ2-3, the complete variable domain is DTGVSQNPRHKITKRGQNVTFRCDPISEHNRLYWYRQTLGQGPEFLTYFQNEAQLEKSRLLSDRFSAERPKGSFSTLEIQRTEQGDSAMYLCASSWDRSGTDTQYFGPGTRLTVL.

The V gene is TRBV6-2 or TRBV6-3, the J gene TRBJ2-3; 10 bases map to TRBD2. Trimming cost V 6 bases and J 0 bases; bases outside gene matches: 15. The germline gives CDR1 MNHEY, CDR2 SVGEGT. The CDR3 is 19 residues long. CDR3 in amino acids: CASSFRVAGGRASTDTQYF. The DNA of the CDR3 is TGTGCCAGCAGCTTCCGGGTAGCGGGGGGCCGTGCTAGCACAGATACGCAGTATTTT.

This CDR3 is CATSRGGFSNQPQHF. The DNA for the CDR3 is TGTGCCACCAGCAGAGGAGGGTTTAGCAATCAGCCCCAGCATTTT. The chain links TRBV15 to TRBJ1-5; D is uncertain. The CDR3 extends over 15 amino acids. V lost 1 base to trimming and J lost 0 bases, with 7 bases between them. Germline V lookup: CDR1 LNHNV, CDR2 YYDKDF (reference sequence).

This chain connects TRBV9 to TRBJ1-6; TRBD1 might be the D (6 bases). The V gene's germline CDR1 is SGDLS and CDR2 YYNGEE. The CDR3 runs to 17 residues. The V end was cut by 1 base, the J end by 3 bases, with 14 bases between. CDR3 nucleotides: TGTGCCAGCAGCGTACAGGACAGTCTTCTCTATAATTCACCCCTCCACTTT. This sequence encodes CASSVQDSLLYNSPLHF.